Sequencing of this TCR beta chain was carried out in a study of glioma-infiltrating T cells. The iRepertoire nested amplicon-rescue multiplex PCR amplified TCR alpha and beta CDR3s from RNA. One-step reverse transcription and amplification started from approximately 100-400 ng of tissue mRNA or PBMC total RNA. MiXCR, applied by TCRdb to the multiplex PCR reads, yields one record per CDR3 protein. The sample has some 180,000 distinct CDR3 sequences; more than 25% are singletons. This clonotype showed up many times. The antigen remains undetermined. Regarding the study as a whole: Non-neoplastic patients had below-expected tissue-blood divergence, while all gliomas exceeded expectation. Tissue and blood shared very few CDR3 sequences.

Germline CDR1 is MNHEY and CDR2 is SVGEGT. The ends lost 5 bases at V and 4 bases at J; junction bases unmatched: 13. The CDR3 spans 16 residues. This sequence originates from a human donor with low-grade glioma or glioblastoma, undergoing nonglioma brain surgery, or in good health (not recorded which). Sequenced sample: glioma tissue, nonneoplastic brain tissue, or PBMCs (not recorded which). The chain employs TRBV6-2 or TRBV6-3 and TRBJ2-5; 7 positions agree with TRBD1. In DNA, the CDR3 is TGTGCCAGCAGTCACCTAATCGGACAGGCCTCAGAGACCCAGTACTTC. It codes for CASSHLIGQASETQYF.